A single sample gave rise to the 25 T cell receptor beta chains below, sequenced in a study of immune cell composition in non-small cell lung cancer. Assay used: immunoSEQ multiplex PCR; TCRdb lists only in-frame clones, some missing. The sample records over 5,500 clones, roughly 74% being singletons. The material sequenced was lung tumor tissue. Every receptor here comes from a human donor with non-small cell lung cancer.

This clone appeared a few times. J is TRBJ2-7 and V is TRBV19; D is ambiguous. The germline V gene has CDR1 LNHDA and CDR2 SQIVND (reference sequence). V was pared by 3 bases and J by 2 bases, with 14 bases between. CDR3 length: 15 residues. This chain's CDR3 is CASSIDRGTAYEQYF. CDR3 coding DNA: TGTGCCAGTAGTATCGACCGCGGTACTGCCTACGAGCAGTACTTC. Combining the CDR3 with reference TRBV19 and TRBJ2-7 gives the whole variable domain DGGITQSPKYLFRKEGQNVTLSCEQNLNHDAMYWYRQDPGQGLRLIYYSQIVNDFQKGDIAEGYSVSREKKESFPLTVTSAQKNPTAFYLCASSIDRGTAYEQYFGPGTRLTVT.

This chain links TRBV7-2 with TRBJ2-3, with TRBD2 matching 11 bases. This CDR3 is 15 amino acids long. Looked up from germline, CDR1 is SGHTA and CDR2 is FQGNSA. The J segment lost 4 bases and the V segment lost 4 bases, leaving 4 bases of the junction unmatched. In nucleotides, the CDR3 is TGTGCCAGCAGCTCTCTAGCGGGAGGTGCAGATACGCAGTATTTT. Translation gives CASSSLAGGADTQYF.

The CDR3 DNA reads as TGCGCCAGCAGCTTGGCAGGACAGGGATCCTACAATGAGCAGTTCTTC. Translated: CASSLAGQGSYNEQFF. The chain uses TRBV5-1 and TRBJ2-1; 8 bases are a match to TRBD1. Germline loops: CDR1 SGHRS, CDR2 YFSETQ. J gave up 1 base and V 0 bases, and 3 bases lay outside the gene matches. The length of the CDR3 is 16 residues.

The V and J genes are TRBV11-2 and TRBJ1-2; 12 bases map to TRBD1. CDR1 and CDR2 (germline): SGHAT, FQNNGV. The CDR3 has 16 amino acids. V gave up 4 bases and J gave up 8 bases; unmatched junction bases: 11. The CDR3 here is CASSSSRGQGARGYTF. The CDR3 DNA sequence: TGTGCCAGCAGCTCAAGCCGGGGACAGGGGGCGCGGGGCTACACCTTC.

The chain joins TRBV11-3 to TRBJ2-7, with 10 bases that match TRBD2. Germline lookup yields CDR1 SGHNT and CDR2 YENEEA. The CDR3 is made up of 19 amino acids. V lost 7 bases to trimming and J lost 6 bases; unmatched junction nucleotides: 24. CDR3 nucleotide sequence: TGTGCCAGCACCCCGGGTTGGCTAGCGGGAGTAGGTCGCCCAGGCGAGCAGTACTTC. It codes for CASTPGWLAGVGRPGEQYF.

This chain joins TRBV4-2 and TRBJ2-5; TRBD2 matches at 10 bases. CDR3 length: 16 amino acids. The germline V gene has CDR1 LGHNA and CDR2 YNFKEQ. V lost 5 bases and J lost 1; bases outside the gene matches: 7. CDR3 region: CASSVKSGRAQETQYF. CDR3 coding DNA: TGTGCCAGCAGCGTCAAAAGCGGGAGGGCCCAAGAGACCCAGTACTTC.

V is TRBV28 and J is TRBJ2-4; 9 bases are a match to TRBD1. The CDR3 sequence is 16 residues long. V was clipped by 2 bases and J by 1 base; unmatched bases: 3. Looked up from germline, CDR1 is MDHEN and CDR2 is SYDVKM. The CDR3 DNA reads as TGTGCCAGCAGTTTACCCGGACAGGGGGCCAAAAACATTCAGTACTTC. Amino acid sequence: CASSLPGQGAKNIQYF.

The J gene is TRBJ2-6, the V gene TRBV6-6; D is perhaps TRBD2 (5 bases). The CDR3 runs to 15 residues. In germline, CDR1 is MNHNY, CDR2 SVGAGI (reference sequence). The V gene lost 8 bases and the J gene lost 0 bases, with 11 bases spanning the gap. CDR3 protein: CASLAGNSGANVLTF. The CDR3 DNA reads as TGTGCCAGCTTGGCCGGGAACTCTGGGGCCAACGTCCTGACTTTC.

CDR3 sequence reads: CASRTDRLGYGYTF. CDR3 bases: TGCGCCAGCAGAACGGACAGGCTAGGCTATGGCTACACCTTC. The V gene is TRBV5-1, the J gene TRBJ1-2; 7 positions match TRBD1. V dropped 5 bases and J dropped 4; count of bases not matched to a gene: 8. There are 14 residues in the CDR3. Germline assignment: CDR1 SGHRS and CDR2 YFSETQ.

The rearrangement joins TRBV30 to TRBJ1-1, with D possibly matching TRBD1 (5 bases). This CDR3 spans 13 amino acids. Trimming left V 1 base short and J 3 bases short, with 9 bases between. The germline V gene encodes CDR1 GTSNPN and CDR2 SVGIG (reference sequence). The CDR3 reads CAWSGGGYTEAFF. The CDR3 nucleotides read TGTGCCTGGAGTGGGGGGGGGTACACTGAAGCTTTCTTT.

The V gene is TRBV6-6, the J gene TRBJ1-5, with a weak D call TRBD1 (5 bases). Deletions cut 10 bases from V and 0 bases from J, with 13 bases between. The CDR3 has 14 residues. Germline lookup yields CDR1 MNHNY and CDR2 SVGAGI (reference sequence). The CDR3 is CATRGRISNQPQHF. Written as DNA, the CDR3 is TGTGCCACCCGGGGGAGGATTAGCAATCAGCCCCAGCATTTT.

CDR3 sequence reads: CASTHSSGLTDTQYF. The CDR3 bases are TGTGCCAGCACCCATTCTAGCGGACTTACAGATACGCAGTATTTT. This chain uses TRBV28 with TRBJ2-3; TRBD2 aligns across 7 bases. The CDR3 length is 15 residues. J was trimmed by 3 bases and V by 7 bases; bases with no gene match: 10. CDR1 is MDHEN and CDR2 is SYDVKM in the germline V gene.

With respect to this clone: In the same sample, other DNA sequences code for this CDR3. This sequence joins TRBV20-1 and TRBJ1-6; D might be TRBD1 (6 bases). Trimming removed 3 bases at V and 9 bases at J, with 6 bases between. Germline assignment: CDR1 DFQATT and CDR2 SNEGSKA (reference sequence). This CDR3 has 11 residues. For the CDR3, the DNA is TGCAGTGCTAGGACAGGTTCACCCCTCCACTTT. It specifies CSARTGSPLHF.

The chain combines TRBV7-2 with TRBJ1-3; D is unclear. Looked up from germline, CDR1 is SGHTA and CDR2 is FQGNSA. V was clipped by 2 bases and J by 2 bases, with 7 bases between them. The CDR3 is 14 amino acids. For the CDR3, the DNA is TGTGCCAGCAGCTTAAACGGAGCTGGAAACACCATATATTTT. Translating gives CASSLNGAGNTIYF. The full variable domain, its missing parts supplied by reference TRBV7-2 and TRBJ1-3, is GAGVSQSPSNKVTEKGKDVELRCDPISGHTALYWYRQSLGQGLEFLIYFQGNSAPDKSGLPSDRFSAERTGGSVSTLTIQRTQQEDSAVYLCASSLNGAGNTIYFGEGSWLTVV.

The gene calls are TRBV20-1 and TRBJ2-5; 10 nucleotides agree with TRBD2. There are 11 residues in the CDR3. The V gene end was trimmed by 5 bases and the J gene end by 7 bases; junction bases not matched to a gene: 1. The germline V gene has CDR1 DFQATT and CDR2 SNEGSKA (reference sequence). The CDR3: CSALAGGTQYF. The DNA for the CDR3 is TGCAGTGCTTTAGCGGGAGGGACCCAGTACTTC.

The rearrangement uses TRBV27 and TRBJ2-1; 7 nucleotides line up with TRBD2. Germline CDR1 is MNHEY and CDR2 is SMNVEV (reference sequence). V was pared by 2 bases and J by 6 bases, with 1 base of the junction left unmatched. This CDR3 comprises 13 residues. The CDR3 DNA is TGTGCCAGCAGTTTAAGGGAGGGCAATGAGCAGTTCTTC. Its translation is CASSLREGNEQFF.

This clone was observed once. This rearrangement joins TRBV6-1 to TRBJ2-7; D uncertain. The CDR3 is 11 amino acids. Trimming cost V 4 bases and J 3 bases, with 4 bases left between them. Germline assignment: CDR1 MNHNS and CDR2 SASEGT. CDR3 sequence: CASSAVYEQYF. CDR3 DNA sequence: TGTGCCAGCAGTGCAGTCTACGAGCAGTACTTC.

The chain links TRBV30 to TRBJ2-2; D possibly corresponds to TRBD2 (5 bases). The CDR3 contains 16 residues. Trimming shortened V by 2 bases and J by 5 bases, and 18 bases separated the two germline ends. Germline V gene lookup returns CDR1 GTSNPN and CDR2 SVGIG (reference sequence). For the CDR3, the DNA is TGTGCCTGGAGTACTTTACGGTTCGGCGGGACCGGGGAGCTGTTTTTT. It yields the protein CAWSTLRFGGTGELFF. The full variable domain, in which reference TRBV30 and TRBJ2-2 provide the parts outside the CDR3, is SQTIHQWPATLVQPVGSPLSLECTVEGTSNPNLYWYRQAAGRGLQLLFYSVGIGQISSEVPQNLSASRPQDRQFILSSKKLLLSDSGFYLCAWSTLRFGGTGELFFGEGSRLTVL.

In this sample, this clone turned up a few times. The DNA of the CDR3 is TGTGCCTGGAGTGTCGGAGGAGGCTACACCTTC. Protein: CAWSVGGGYTF. The chain recombines TRBV30 with TRBJ1-2; D is uncertain. This CDR3 region has 11 residues. Germline CDR1 GTSNPN, CDR2 SVGIG (reference sequence). V dropped 0 bases and J dropped 8 bases, with 7 bases sitting between them. The full variable domain, rest sourced from reference TRBV30 and TRBJ1-2, is SQTIHQWPATLVQPVGSPLSLECTVEGTSNPNLYWYRQAAGRGLQLLFYSVGIGQISSEVPQNLSASRPQDRQFILSSKKLLLSDSGFYLCAWSVGGGYTFGSGTRLTVV.

The V and J genes are TRBV29-1 and TRBJ2-7, with TRBD1 matching over 7 bases. This CDR3 is 13 amino acids long. The germline V gene has CDR1 SQVTM and CDR2 ANQGSEA. Trimming took 5 bases from V and 2 from J; bases not matched to a gene: 6. The CDR3 DNA is TGCAGCGTTATAGGGCAGGGGGCCTACGAGCAGTACTTC. Translated, it gives CSVIGQGAYEQYF.

The gene calls are TRBV27 and TRBJ1-2, with 8 positions matching TRBD1. The germline V gene has CDR1 MNHEY and CDR2 SMNVEV (reference sequence). There are 14 residues in the CDR3. The V and J ends lost 6 bases and 6 bases, in that order; junction bases with no gene match: 9. The CDR3, as DNA: TGTGCCAGCAGACGGTGGACAGGGCAAGATGGCTACACCTTC. Translated, it gives CASRRWTGQDGYTF.

This chain joins TRBV19 and TRBJ1-4; D gene ambiguous. The length of the CDR3 is 17 residues. Trimming took 0 bases from V and 0 from J, leaving 11 bases between them. Per germline, CDR1 LNHDA and CDR2 SQIVND (reference sequence). In DNA form, the CDR3 reads TGTGCCAGTAGTATAGACAGGAACGTAGCAACTAATGAAAAACTGTTTTTT. It codes for CASSIDRNVATNEKLFF. Based on the CDR3 plus reference TRBV19 and TRBJ1-4, the full variable domain is DGGITQSPKYLFRKEGQNVTLSCEQNLNHDAMYWYRQDPGQGLRLIYYSQIVNDFQKGDIAEGYSVSREKKESFPLTVTSAQKNPTAFYLCASSIDRNVATNEKLFFGSGTQLSVL.

This clone was seen a single time. CDR3 DNA: TGTGCCAGCAGCCAAACTAGCGGGGACAGCTCCTACGAGCAGTACTTC. Translation: CASSQTSGDSSYEQYF. This chain uses TRBV4-2 with TRBJ2-7; 10 bases agree with TRBD2. The J segment lost 0 bases and the V segment lost 2 bases, leaving 4 bases of the junction unmatched. The CDR3 runs 16 residues. The germline CDR1 and CDR2 sequences are LGHNA and YNFKEQ.

This clone was counted a few times. The chain couples TRBV19 to TRBJ2-7; 10 nucleotides align to TRBD2. Per the germline V gene, CDR1 is LNHDA and CDR2 is SQIVND (reference sequence). The CDR3 is 16 residues long. V lost 7 bases, J lost 3 bases, and 12 bases stayed unmatched. The DNA of the CDR3 is TGTGCCAGTACCACCCAGGCGGCTAGCGGGAGCTACGAGCAGTACTTC. Encoded protein: CASTTQAASGSYEQYF.

CDR3 sequence: CASSTLTSVTYEQYF. CDR3 bases: TGTGCCAGTAGTACCTTGACTAGCGTCACCTACGAGCAGTACTTC. The gene calls are TRBV19 and TRBJ2-7; TRBD2 matches 8 bases. V dropped 4 bases and J dropped 2; count of bases not matched to a gene: 7. The germline gives CDR1 LNHDA, CDR2 SQIVND (reference sequence). CDR3 length equals 15 residues.